This T cell receptor (beta chain) originates from a study of OX40 agonist ivuxolimab in advanced cancers. Whole-study context: An agonistic human IgG2 monoclonal antibody against OX40 (CD134) was given. There were three patients with partial responses, one having hepatocellular carcinoma and two cutaneous melanoma. The study, taken as a whole, reports: The CD4+ and CD8+ T cells in the blood had expanded clonally by week 6 at 0.1 to 3.0 mg/kg. More expanded clones were seen, on average, in CD8+ T cells than in CD4+.

This clone was picked up a small number of times. The target antigen is unknown. The CDR3 consists of 15 residues. From germline, CDR1 is WSHSY and CDR2 SAAADI. V lost 5 bases and J 2 bases, leaving 13 bases between the germline ends. TCRdb keeps only in-frame clones here, not all; method: immunoSEQ multiplex PCR. The data show approximately 42,000 clones, around 90% seen once. The rearrangement uses TRBV10-2 and TRBJ1-5; D perhaps matches TRBD1 (5 bases). This receptor was obtained from an adult with an advanced solid tumor such as melanoma, head and neck, liver or kidney cancer. The sample was CD4+ or CD8+ T cells sorted from blood, taken in a trial of the OX40 agonist ivuxolimab. The CDR3, as DNA: TGCGCCAGCAGTCCAGGGAGAAGGGGCAATCAGCCCCAGCATTTT. Encoded protein: CASSPGRRGNQPQHF.